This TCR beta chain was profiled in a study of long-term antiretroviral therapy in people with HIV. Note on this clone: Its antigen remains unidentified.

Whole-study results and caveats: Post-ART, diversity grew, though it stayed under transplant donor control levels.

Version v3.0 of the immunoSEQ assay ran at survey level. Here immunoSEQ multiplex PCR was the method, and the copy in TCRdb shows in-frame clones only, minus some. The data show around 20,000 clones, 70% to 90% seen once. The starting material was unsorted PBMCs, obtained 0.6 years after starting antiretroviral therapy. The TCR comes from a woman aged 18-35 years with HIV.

The CDR3, as DNA: TGTGCCAGCAGCCTCCTGACAGGGGAACGTGAAAAACTGTTTTTT. Translating gives CASSLLTGEREKLFF. The V and J genes are TRBV14 and TRBJ1-4; 8 nucleotides align to TRBD1. The V segment lost 4 bases and the J segment 7 bases; nucleotides outside the gene matches: 8. The length of the CDR3 is 15 residues. Germline-derived CDR1 and CDR2 are SGHDN and FVKESK.